The 28 T cell receptor beta chains listed next were all sequenced from one sample in a study of a mutant IDH1 vaccine in newly diagnosed glioma. The repertoire was sequenced with immunoSEQ multiplex PCR; TCRdb's copy has only in-frame clones and lacks some. The table has around 55,000 clones, 80% seen once. The time point: week 23, last vaccination. Vaccine doses each comprised 300 ug of mutant IDH1 20-mer peptide, with topical imiquimod. The antigens for these receptors are not known. Specimen: PBMCs, collected from a glioma patient whose treatment included an IDH1 peptide vaccine. Source of these receptors: a man aged 35 to 55 with glioma.

The V gene is TRBV4-2, the J gene TRBJ1-2; weak D call: TRBD1 (5 bases). Germline values: CDR1 LGHNA, CDR2 YNFKEQ. This CDR3 spans 15 amino acids. Trimming removed 4 bases from V and 6 bases from J, with 18 bases in between. CDR3 in amino acids: CASSPLGIGEDGYTF. CDR3 in DNA: TGTGCCAGCAGCCCCCTGGGGATAGGGGAGGATGGCTACACCTTC.

The chain recombines TRBV5-1 with TRBJ2-3, with 9 bases fitting TRBD1. This CDR3 contains 17 residues. V trimming: 0 bases; J trimming: 6 bases; junction bases outside the gene matches: 11. Germline V CDR1 and CDR2: SGHRS, YFSETQ. This CDR3 is CASSLGSGTGTTDTQYF. CDR3 sequence (DNA): TGCGCCAGCAGCTTGGGGTCCGGGACAGGGACAACGGATACGCAGTATTTT.

The chain links TRBV30 to TRBJ2-3; no clear D. The germline gives CDR1 GTSNPN, CDR2 SVGIG (reference sequence). Trimming shortened V by 0 bases and J by 1 base, and 14 bases separated the two germline ends. The CDR3 totals 16 residues. CDR3 sequence: CAWSVALMRRTDTQYF. CDR3 nucleotide sequence: TGTGCCTGGAGTGTAGCGCTCATGCGGCGCACAGATACGCAGTATTTT.

V gene TRBV14 combines with J gene TRBJ2-7; D gene uncertain. V shed 4 bases and J shed 7 bases, with 8 bases lying between them. The CDR3 loop spans 11 amino acids. Germline-derived CDR1 and CDR2 are SGHDN and FVKESK. CDR3 in amino acids: CASSLGREQYF. CDR3 in DNA: TGTGCCAGCAGCCTCGGCCGGGAGCAGTACTTC.

This chain links TRBV4-1 with TRBJ1-1, with TRBD1 matching 12 bases. There are 19 residues in the CDR3. The V segment lost 1 base and the J segment 1 base; nucleotides outside the gene matches: 10. The germline V gene has CDR1 MGHRA and CDR2 YSYEKL. The CDR3 sequence: CASSQGGPGQGATNTEAFF. The CDR3, as DNA: TGCGCCAGCAGCCAAGGAGGACCGGGACAGGGGGCTACGAACACTGAAGCTTTCTTT.

This clone was observed a single time. The chain couples TRBV4-1 to TRBJ1-6, with no clear D. With 1 base removed from V and 9 bases from J, the gap between germline ends came to 7 bases. The CDR3 length is 13 residues. The germline V gene has CDR1 MGHRA and CDR2 YSYEKL. This CDR3 is CASSQVVGSPLHF. CDR3 sequence (DNA): TGCGCCAGCAGCCAAGTTGTGGGTTCACCCCTCCACTTT.

The count of this clone is one. The V and J genes are TRBV11-2 and TRBJ2-7; D is unresolved. The germline V gene has CDR1 SGHAT and CDR2 FQNNGV. The CDR3 has 13 amino acids. V gave up 3 bases and J gave up 4 bases, with 10 bases separating them. CDR3 DNA sequence: TGTGCCAGCAGCTTGAGCGAAGGGTACGAGCAGTACTTC. Protein: CASSLSEGYEQYF.

This clone appeared a single time. The V gene is TRBV6-5, the J gene TRBJ1-3; D call uncertain. Germline CDR1 reads MNHEY; CDR2 reads SVGAGI. V lost 6 bases and J lost 0, with 9 bases in between. The CDR3 length is 14 residues. CDR3 protein: CASRNRISGNTIYF. DNA of the CDR3: TGTGCCAGCAGGAACAGAATCTCTGGAAACACCATATATTTT.

The J gene is TRBJ1-1, the V gene TRBV6-4, with 10 bases identical to TRBD1. From germline, CDR1 is MRHNA and CDR2 SNTAGT. CDR3 length: 15 residues. After removal of 8 bases from V and 5 bases from J, the junction contained 11 bases not matched to a gene. CDR3 loop: CASRKTGGAGTEAFF. The CDR3 region has the DNA TGTGCCAGCCGAAAGACAGGGGGCGCGGGGACTGAAGCTTTCTTT.

Regarding this clone: Other DNA sequences in the sample encode the same CDR3. The rearrangement links TRBV6-5 to TRBJ1-5; perhaps TRBD1 as D (5 bases). V was pared by 0 bases and J by 0 bases, with 6 bases between. This CDR3 has 15 amino acids. Per the germline V gene, CDR1 is MNHEY and CDR2 is SVGAGI. The CDR3 sequence: CASSYSGLSNQPQHF. CDR3 DNA sequence: TGTGCCAGCAGTTACTCGGGACTTAGCAATCAGCCCCAGCATTTT.

Details on this clone: This same CDR3 is encoded by further DNA sequences in the sample. The chain links TRBV30 to TRBJ1-1, with D tentatively TRBD1 (6 bases). Trimming removed 0 bases from V and 1 base from J, with 6 bases in between. The germline gives CDR1 GTSNPN, CDR2 SVGIG (reference sequence). The CDR3 spans 13 residues. The DNA for the CDR3 is TGTGCCTGGAGTGTACAGGGGAACACTGAAGCTTTCTTT. It translates to CAWSVQGNTEAFF.

The chain is built from TRBV7-9 and TRBJ1-1; no clear D gene. Germline CDR1 reads SEHNR; CDR2 reads FQNEAQ (reference sequence). Trimming took 1 base from V and 10 from J, leaving 10 bases between them. This CDR3 region has 12 residues. This chain's CDR3 is CASSLGGMGAFF. CDR3 coding DNA: TGTGCCAGCAGCTTAGGAGGGATGGGAGCTTTCTTT.

CDR3 amino acids: CASRSSIEQFF. The CDR3 DNA follows: TGTGCCAGTAGGTCGAGTATTGAGCAGTTCTTC. This rearrangement joins TRBV19 to TRBJ2-1; no clear D gene. The length of the CDR3 is 11 residues. The germline V and J ends were trimmed by 6 bases and 9 bases, with 9 bases remaining between them. Germline CDR1 reads LNHDA; CDR2 reads SQIVND (reference sequence). Together with reference TRBV19 and TRBJ2-1, the CDR3 gives the full variable domain: DGGITQSPKYLFRKEGQNVTLSCEQNLNHDAMYWYRQDPGQGLRLIYYSQIVNDFQKGDIAEGYSVSREKKESFPLTVTSAQKNPTAFYLCASRSSIEQFFGPGTRLTVL.

This chain links TRBV4-2 with TRBJ1-2; the match to TRBD1 covers 8 bases. From germline, CDR1 is LGHNA and CDR2 YNFKEQ. Trimming removed 3 bases from V and 3 bases from J; junction bases left unmatched: 6. The CDR3 consists of 15 residues. CDR3 region: CASSHPDREDYGYTF. The CDR3 DNA sequence: TGTGCCAGCAGCCACCCGGACAGGGAGGACTATGGCTACACCTTC.

This chain connects TRBV6-5 to TRBJ2-3, with D perhaps matching TRBD2 (7 bases). Trimming stripped 8 bases from V and 6 bases from J, with 18 bases between. Per germline, CDR1 MNHEY and CDR2 SVGAGI. The CDR3 runs 14 residues. CDR3 residues: CASSEGGAQDTQYF. CDR3 in DNA: TGTGCCAGCTCCGAGGGGGGGGCCCAGGATACGCAGTATTTT.

The V call is TRBV2, the J call TRBJ2-5; D perhaps matches TRBD2 (5 bases). V was clipped by 6 bases and J by 5 bases, with 13 bases between them. Germline-derived CDR1 and CDR2 are SNHLY and FYNNEI. The CDR3 is 13 residues long. The CDR3 region is CASSAGWRETQYF. CDR3 nucleotide sequence: TGTGCCAGCAGCGCGGGTTGGAGGGAGACCCAGTACTTC.

The genes are TRBV14 and TRBJ1-6, with D possibly matching TRBD1 (6 bases). This CDR3 region has 18 residues. Between the trimmed V and J ends, which lost 6 bases and 10 bases, there was a span of 28 bases. CDR1 and CDR2 (germline): SGHDN, FVKESK. For the CDR3, the DNA is TGTGCCAGCAGTTCAAGCCCACGGGCAGGGGCTATAAGGTCACCCCTCCACTTT. This encodes CASSSSPRAGAIRSPLHF.

The chain links TRBV2 to TRBJ2-3, with a tentative D call TRBD1 (6 bases). CDR1 is SNHLY and CDR2 is FYNNEI in the germline V gene. The V end was cut by 7 bases, the J end by 3 bases, with 11 bases between. This CDR3 region has 13 residues. The CDR3 is CASTTGRTDTQYF. CDR3 in DNA: TGTGCCAGCACGACAGGAAGGACAGATACGCAGTATTTT.

CDR3 sequence (DNA): TGTGCCAGCAGCTTTAGACCCGGGGAGCTGTTTTTT. This codes for CASSFRPGELFF. V usage is TRBV5-6 and J usage is TRBJ2-2; D unclear. V lost 2 bases, J lost 6 bases, and 5 bases lay in between. Germline CDR1 is SGHDT and CDR2 is YYEEEE. This CDR3 is 12 amino acids long.

The V call is TRBV7-9, the J call TRBJ2-5; D remains ambiguous. The length of the CDR3 is 14 residues. Per germline, CDR1 SEHNR and CDR2 FQNEAQ (reference sequence). Trimming cost V 3 bases and J 2 bases, with 10 bases left between them. CDR3: CASSLGWSQETQYF. CDR3 DNA sequence: TGTGCCAGCAGCTTGGGGTGGAGTCAAGAGACCCAGTACTTC. Drawing the rest from reference TRBV7-9 and TRBJ2-5, the complete variable domain is DTGVSQNPRHKITKRGQNVTFRCDPISEHNRLYWYRQTLGQGPEFLTYFQNEAQLEKSRLLSDRFSAERPKGSFSTLEIQRTEQGDSAMYLCASSLGWSQETQYFGPGTRLLVL.

This clone has a handful of counts. The chain carries TRBV9 and TRBJ1-6; 9 bases match TRBD1. The CDR3 covers 16 residues. Germline CDR1 SGDLS, CDR2 YYNGEE. Unmatched junction bases numbered 8, after V lost 0 bases and J lost 10 bases. The CDR3 coding sequence is TGTGCCAGCAGCGTAGACCTGGGACAGGGAGTCTCACCCCTCCACTTT. Its protein is CASSVDLGQGVSPLHF.

The gene calls are TRBV5-6 and TRBJ1-1; possibly TRBD1 for D (5 bases). Between the trimmed V and J ends, which lost 4 bases and 4 bases, there was a span of 11 bases. This CDR3 spans 13 amino acids. Per germline, CDR1 SGHDT and CDR2 YYEEEE. The CDR3 region is CASSEGIITEAFF. CDR3 DNA: TGTGCCAGCAGCGAGGGGATAATCACTGAAGCTTTCTTT.

The chain recombines TRBV7-9 with TRBJ1-1; 7 nucleotides align to TRBD1. The germline gives CDR1 SEHNR, CDR2 FQNEAQ (reference sequence). CDR3 length equals 13 residues. V dropped 4 bases and J dropped 5; count of bases not matched to a gene: 4. The DNA for the CDR3 is TGTGCCAGCAGCTCCCAGGGGGGTACTGAAGCTTTCTTT. As protein: CASSSQGGTEAFF.

This clone occurred a few times. The chain uses TRBV11-2 and TRBJ1-1; no reliable D call. CDR1 and CDR2 from the germline V gene are SGHAT and FQNNGV. CDR3 length: 13 amino acids. Trimming removed 0 bases from V and 1 base from J, with 3 bases in between. CDR3 loop: CASSLDRNTEAFF. CDR3 nucleotides: TGTGCCAGCAGCTTAGACAGGAACACTGAAGCTTTCTTT. Together with reference TRBV11-2 and TRBJ1-1, the CDR3 gives the full variable domain: EAGVAQSPRYKIIEKRQSVAFWCNPISGHATLYWYQQILGQGPKLLIQFQNNGVVDDSQLPKDRFSAERLKGVDSTLKIQPAKLEDSAVYLCASSLDRNTEAFFGQGTRLTVV.

V gene TRBV10-2 combines with J gene TRBJ2-7; D might be TRBD2 (5 bases). The CDR3 is 15 amino acids. The germline gives CDR1 WSHSY, CDR2 SAAADI. V was clipped by 0 bases and J by 3 bases, with 12 bases between them. The CDR3 region is CASSESEIRGYEQYF. CDR3 DNA: TGCGCCAGCAGTGAGTCTGAGATTCGGGGCTACGAGCAGTACTTC.

The chain carries TRBV7-6 and TRBJ2-5; 7 bases are a match to TRBD2. V dropped 4 bases and J dropped 6; count of bases not matched to a gene: 8. Germline assignment: CDR1 SGHVS and CDR2 FNYEAQ. CDR3 length equals 14 residues. The CDR3 DNA reads as TGTGCCAGCAGCTCATCGACTAGCACGAAGACCCAGTACTTC. Its protein product is CASSSSTSTKTQYF.

The chain recombines TRBV18 with TRBJ1-1; the match to TRBD1 covers 8 bases. This CDR3 has 14 amino acids. Germline CDR1 reads KGHSH; CDR2 reads LQKENI. After removal of 3 bases from V and 6 bases from J, the junction contained 6 bases not matched to a gene. CDR3 in DNA: TGTGCCAGCTCACCTCCACAGGGGGGGCCTGAAGCTTTCTTT. This encodes CASSPPQGGPEAFF.

The chain has TRBV7-8 and TRBJ2-2; D may be TRBD2 (6 bases). The CDR3 runs 15 residues. V was trimmed by 5 bases and J by 5 bases, leaving 15 bases between them. Germline V CDR1 and CDR2: SGHVS, FQNEAQ. CDR3 loop: CASSTRAGRTGELFF. CDR3 sequence (DNA): TGTGCCAGCAGCACTCGGGCAGGGAGGACCGGGGAGCTGTTTTTT.